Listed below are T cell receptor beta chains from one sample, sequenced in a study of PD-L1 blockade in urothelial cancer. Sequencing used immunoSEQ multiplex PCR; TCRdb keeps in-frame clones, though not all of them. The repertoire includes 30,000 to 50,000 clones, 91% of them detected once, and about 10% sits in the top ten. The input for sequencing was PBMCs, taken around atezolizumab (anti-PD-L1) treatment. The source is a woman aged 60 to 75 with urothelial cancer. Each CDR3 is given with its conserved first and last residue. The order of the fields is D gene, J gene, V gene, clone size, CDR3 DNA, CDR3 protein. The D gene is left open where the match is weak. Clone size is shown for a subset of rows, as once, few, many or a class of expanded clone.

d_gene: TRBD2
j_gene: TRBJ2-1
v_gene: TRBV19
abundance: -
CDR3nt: TGTGCCAGTAAGGAGATAGCGGGGTCTCCCGGGAATGAGCAGTTCTTC
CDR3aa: CASKEIAGSPGNEQFF

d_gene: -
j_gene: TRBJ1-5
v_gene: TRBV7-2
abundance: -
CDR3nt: TGTGCCAGCAGCGCTCATGGGACAATTTTTCCCCAGCATTTT
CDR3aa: CASSAHGTIFPQHF

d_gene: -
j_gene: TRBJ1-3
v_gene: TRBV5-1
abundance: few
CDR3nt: TGCGCCAGCAGCTCCGAGGGTAACGGAAACACCATATATTTT
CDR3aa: CASSSEGNGNTIYF

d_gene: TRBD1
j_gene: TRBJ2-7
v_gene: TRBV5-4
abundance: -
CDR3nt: TGTGCCAGCAGTTTGGGACAGGGGGCCAACTACGAGCAGTACTTC
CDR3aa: CASSLGQGANYEQYF

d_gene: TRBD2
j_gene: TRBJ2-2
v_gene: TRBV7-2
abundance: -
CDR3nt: TGTGCCAGCAGCTTAGCAACTAGCGGAACCGGGGAGCTGTTTTTT
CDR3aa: CASSLATSGTGELFF

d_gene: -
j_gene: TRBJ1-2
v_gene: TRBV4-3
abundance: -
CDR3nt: TGCGCCAGCAGCCATAACCTCGTAACGGGTGGCTACACCTTC
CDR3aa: CASSHNLVTGGYTF

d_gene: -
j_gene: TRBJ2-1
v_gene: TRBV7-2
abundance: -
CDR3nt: TGTGCCAGCAGCCGGAGGTACAATGAGCAGTTCTTC
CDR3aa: CASSRRYNEQFF

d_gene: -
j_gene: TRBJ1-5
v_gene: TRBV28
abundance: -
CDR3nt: TGTGCCAGCAGTTTCCTCCGTCAGCCCCAGCATTTT
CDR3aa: CASSFLRQPQHF

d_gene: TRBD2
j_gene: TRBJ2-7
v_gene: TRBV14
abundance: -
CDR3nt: TGTGCCAGCAGCCGTCGCCTACTAGCGGGTAGTAGGATAAGTACCTACGAGCAGTACTTC
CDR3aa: CASSRRLLAGSRISTYEQYF

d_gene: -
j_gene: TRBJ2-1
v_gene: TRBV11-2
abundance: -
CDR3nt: TGTGCCAGCAGCTTAGACGGTGGCTCCTACAATGAGCAGTTCTTC
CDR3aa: CASSLDGGSYNEQFF

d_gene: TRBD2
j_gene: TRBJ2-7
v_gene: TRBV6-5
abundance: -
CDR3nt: TGTGCCAGCAGCCCGGCCCCAGGGAGGGGCGAGCAGTACTTC
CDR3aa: CASSPAPGRGEQYF

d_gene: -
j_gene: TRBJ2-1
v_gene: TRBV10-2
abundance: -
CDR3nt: TGCGCCAGCAGTGAGTTAATGGTACCTAGTACACGGTTCTTC
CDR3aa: CASSELMVPSTRFF

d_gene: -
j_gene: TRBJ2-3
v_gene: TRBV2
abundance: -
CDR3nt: TGTGCCAGCGGCACCCATGGCGGGAGCACAGATACGCAGTATTTT
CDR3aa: CASGTHGGSTDTQYF

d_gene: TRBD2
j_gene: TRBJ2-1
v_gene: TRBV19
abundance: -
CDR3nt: TGTGCCAGTGGTAAAATCAAGACTAGCGGTTACAATGAGCAGTTCTTC
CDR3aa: CASGKIKTSGYNEQFF

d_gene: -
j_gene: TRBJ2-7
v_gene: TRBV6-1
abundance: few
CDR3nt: TGTGCCAGCAGGGCGGGACTCAGCTACGAGCAGTACTTC
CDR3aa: CASRAGLSYEQYF